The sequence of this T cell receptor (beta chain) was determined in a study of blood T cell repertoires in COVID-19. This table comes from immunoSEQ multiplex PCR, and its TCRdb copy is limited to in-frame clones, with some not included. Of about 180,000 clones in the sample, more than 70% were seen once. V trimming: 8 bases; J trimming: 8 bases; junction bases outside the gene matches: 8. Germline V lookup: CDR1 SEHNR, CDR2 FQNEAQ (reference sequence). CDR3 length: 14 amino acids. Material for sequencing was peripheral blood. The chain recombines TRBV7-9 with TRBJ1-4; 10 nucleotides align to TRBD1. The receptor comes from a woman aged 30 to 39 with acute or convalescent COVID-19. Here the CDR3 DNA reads TGTGCCAGCGGTCCGGGGACAGGGGTGGAAAAACTGTTTTTT. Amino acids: CASGPGTGVEKLFF.